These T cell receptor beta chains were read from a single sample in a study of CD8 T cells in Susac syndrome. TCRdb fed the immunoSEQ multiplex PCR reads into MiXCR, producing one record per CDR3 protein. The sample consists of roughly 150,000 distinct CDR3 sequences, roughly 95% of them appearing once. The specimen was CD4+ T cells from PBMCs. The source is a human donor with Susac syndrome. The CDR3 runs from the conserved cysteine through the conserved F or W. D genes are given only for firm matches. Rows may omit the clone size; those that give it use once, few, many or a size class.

TGCGCCAGCAGCTTGGCCCCAGCGGGGGCTGGGGAAGATACGCAGTATTTT CASSLAPAGAGEDTQYF TRBV5-1 . TRBD2 TRBJ2-3
TGCAGCTCAGGCCGGACTAGCGCCGTTCGGCGCGAGCAGTTCTTC CSSGRTSAVRREQFF TRBV20-1 . TRBD2 TRBJ2-1
TGTGCCAGTAGTATAGGAGGGCAACCGTATAGCAATCAGCCCCAGCATTTT CASSIGGQPYSNQPQHF TRBV19 . . TRBJ1-5
TGTGCCAGCAGTGAGGGGGGCCATACGCAGTATTTT CASSEGGHTQYF TRBV6-1 . . TRBJ2-3
TGTGCCAGCAGCCGGACAGGGAGGAATCAGCCCCAGCATTTT CASSRTGRNQPQHF TRBV7-8 . TRBD1 TRBJ1-5
TGTGCCAGCAGCGATCAGCGGGGGAGAAATGAGCAGTTCTTC CASSDQRGRNEQFF TRBV9 . TRBD2 TRBJ2-1
TGCAGCTGGACACTTAATAGCAATCAGCCCCAGCATTTT CSWTLNSNQPQHF TRBV29-1 . . TRBJ1-5
TGTGCCGTGGGGGATAATTCACCCCTCCACTTT CAVGDNSPLHF TRBV7-6 . . TRBJ1-6
TGTGCCAGCAGCTTAGGACCAGAACAGCCCCAGCATTTT CASSLGPEQPQHF TRBV7-2 . . TRBJ1-5
TGTGCCAGCAGCTTGGGCTACTATGGCTACACCTTC CASSLGYYGYTF TRBV5-8 . . TRBJ1-2
TGTGCCAGCAGCTTCTCCCCGGTGGGACTAGCGGACGCCTACGAGCAGTACTTC CASSFSPVGLADAYEQYF TRBV12-3/TRBV12-4 . TRBD2 TRBJ2-7
TGTGCCAGCAGCTTAGTTGTGAACACCGGGGAGCTGTTTTTT CASSLVVNTGELFF TRBV7-2 . . TRBJ2-2
TGTGCCAGCTCACTTGACCCCGCAGGGCAGTACTTC CASSLDPAGQYF TRBV18 . . TRBJ2-7
TGTGCCAGCAGCTTACTGGCCCTGAACACTGAAGCTTTCTTT CASSLLALNTEAFF TRBV7-8 . . TRBJ1-1
TGTGCCAGTCGCCTGCTGACAGGGAAAGGCGGGGAGCTGTTTTTT CASRLLTGKGGELFF TRBV5-8 . TRBD1 TRBJ2-2
TGTGCCAGTCAGCGGGGGGGCTACAATGAGCAGTTCTTC CASQRGGYNEQFF TRBV12-3/TRBV12-4 . TRBD2 TRBJ2-1
TGTGCCTGGAGTGGGAACCCTGGGACCAATCAGCCCCAGCATTTT CAWSGNPGTNQPQHF TRBV30 . . TRBJ1-5
TGTGCCAGCGCTGGGGAAACGGATAATTCACCCCTCCACTTT CASAGETDNSPLHF TRBV7-2 . . TRBJ1-6
TGTGCTAGTGGTCCCTTCCGCGGCTACACCTTC CASGPFRGYTF TRBV12-5 . . TRBJ1-2
TGTGCCAGCAGTCCTGGAACAACTAATGAAAAACTGTTTTTT CASSPGTTNEKLFF TRBV5-4 few . TRBJ1-4
TGCGCCGCCGGTCCCTCGGGGCTAGTCGAAAAACTGTTTTTT CAAGPSGLVEKLFF TRBV23-1 . . TRBJ1-4
TGCGCCAGCAGCGAGGGACAGCGCACTGAAGCTTTCTTT CASSEGQRTEAFF TRBV5-1 once TRBD1 TRBJ1-1
TGTGCTAGTGGTTCCAGGACAGCGTTCACCGGGGAGCTGTTTTTT CASGSRTAFTGELFF TRBV12-5 . . TRBJ2-2
TGCAGTGCTTGGATAGCGGGGGGCGAGACCCAGTACTTC CSAWIAGGETQYF TRBV20-1 . TRBD2 TRBJ2-5
TGTGCCACCAGCAGAGGAGCGGGGGCTTACGAGCAGTACTTC CATSRGAGAYEQYF TRBV15 . TRBD2 TRBJ2-7
TGTGCCAGCAGCGGTGGGGGGCCGGAGACCCAGTACTTC CASSGGGPETQYF TRBV9 . . TRBJ2-5
TGTGCCAGCAGCCCCGGGGGAGCGGTATCCTCGAATGGCTACACCTTC CASSPGGAVSSNGYTF TRBV5-4 . . TRBJ1-2
TGTGCCAGCAGCATCCGAGGACAGGGGGCGACTTCACCCCTCCACTTT CASSIRGQGATSPLHF TRBV11-1 . TRBD1 TRBJ1-6
TGCGCCAGCTACCGGGACAGTCTAGGCAATGAGCAGTTCTTC CASYRDSLGNEQFF TRBV5-1 . TRBD1 TRBJ2-1
TGTGCCAGCAGCTTAGAAGAACATGGGTACTATGGCTACACCTTC CASSLEEHGYYGYTF TRBV7-2 . . TRBJ1-2
TGCAGTGCTCTACAGGGGGAAGGTTATGGCTACACCTTC CSALQGEGYGYTF TRBV20-1 . TRBD1 TRBJ1-2
TGTGCCAGCAGGGATTACAGGGCAGGAGAGACCCAGTACTTC CASRDYRAGETQYF TRBV13 . . TRBJ2-5
TGTGCCAGCAGCCCATCTCCGAGCACAGATACGCAGTATTTT CASSPSPSTDTQYF TRBV7-7 . . TRBJ2-3
TGTGCCAGCAGCCAAGTTCTCGGGACTATCAATGAGCAGTTCTTC CASSQVLGTINEQFF TRBV3-1 . TRBD2 TRBJ2-1
TGCAGTGCTAGAACCCTAGCGGGGACCACAGATACGCAGTATTTT CSARTLAGTTDTQYF TRBV20-1 . TRBD2 TRBJ2-3
TGCAGTGCTAGAGCCAGGGTTGGGTCACCCCTCCACTTT CSARARVGSPLHF TRBV20-1 . . TRBJ1-6
TGCAGGGGACTAGCGGGGGGGCCTGGCACAGATACGCAGTATTTT CRGLAGGPGTDTQYF TRBV20-1 . TRBD2 TRBJ2-3
TGTGCCAGCAGCTTACAGGTCCCCCGCACAGATACGCAGTATTTT CASSLQVPRTDTQYF TRBV3-1 . . TRBJ2-3
TGTGCCAGCAGTTCCCACCAGACCTACGAGCAGTACTTC CASSSHQTYEQYF TRBV12-3/TRBV12-4 . . TRBJ2-7
TGTGCCAGTAGTGGGGGGGCAAACACAGATACGCAGTATTTT CASSGGANTDTQYF TRBV19 . . TRBJ2-3
TGCAGCGTTGAAGAAGTTAGGGAGACCCAGTACTTC CSVEEVRETQYF TRBV29-1 . . TRBJ2-5
TGTGCCAGCAGCCAACTGGACAGCCCAAATTCACCCCTCCACTTT CASSQLDSPNSPLHF TRBV3-1 . . TRBJ1-6
TGCAGTGCTCCTCGGGGGGATACTGAAGCTTTCTTT CSAPRGDTEAFF TRBV20-1 . . TRBJ1-1
TGCGCCAGCAGCCAGGGTACTAGCGGGGGTCACTCCTACAATGAGCAGTTCTTC CASSQGTSGGHSYNEQFF TRBV4-3 . TRBD2 TRBJ2-1
TGTGCCAGCAGCGAGCGGGGTGGCTCTGGGGCCAACGTCCTGACTTTC CASSERGGSGANVLTF TRBV9 . TRBD2 TRBJ2-6